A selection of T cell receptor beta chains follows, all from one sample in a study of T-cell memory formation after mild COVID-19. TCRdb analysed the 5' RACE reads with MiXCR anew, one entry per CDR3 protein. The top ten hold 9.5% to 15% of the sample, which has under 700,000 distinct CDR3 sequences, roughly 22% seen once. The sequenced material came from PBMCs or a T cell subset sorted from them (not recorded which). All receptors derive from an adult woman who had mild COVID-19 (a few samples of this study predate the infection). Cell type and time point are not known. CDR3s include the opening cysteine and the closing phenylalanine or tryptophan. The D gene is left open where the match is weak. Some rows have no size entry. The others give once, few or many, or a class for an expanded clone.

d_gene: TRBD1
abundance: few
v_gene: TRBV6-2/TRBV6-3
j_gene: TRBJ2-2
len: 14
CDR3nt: TGTGCCACCTCGGGACAGATTCCCACCGGGGAGCTGTTTTTT
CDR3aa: CATSGQIPTGELFF

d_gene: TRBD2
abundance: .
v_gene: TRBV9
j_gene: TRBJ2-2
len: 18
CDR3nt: TGTGCCAGCAGCCAAAGATCCCTAGCGGGGGGGCATCCCGGGGAGCTGTTTTTT
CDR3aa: CASSQRSLAGGHPGELFF

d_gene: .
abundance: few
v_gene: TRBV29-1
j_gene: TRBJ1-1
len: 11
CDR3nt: TGCAGCGTTGAAGCACAGGCGGGAGCTTTCTTT
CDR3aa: CSVEAQAGAFF

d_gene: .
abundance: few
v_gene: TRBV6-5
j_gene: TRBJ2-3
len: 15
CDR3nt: TGTGCCAGCAGTTACGAGGGTTCTAGCACAGATACGCAGTATTTT
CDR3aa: CASSYEGSSTDTQYF

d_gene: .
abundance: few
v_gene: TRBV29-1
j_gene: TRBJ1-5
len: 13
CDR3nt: TGCAGCGTTGCAGGGAAAGGGGGACAGCCCCAGCATTTT
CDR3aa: CSVAGKGGQPQHF

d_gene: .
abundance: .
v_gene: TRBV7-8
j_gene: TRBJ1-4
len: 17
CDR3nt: TGTGCCAGCAGCCCGAGGAGACAGGAACGAACTAATGAAAAACTGTTTTTT
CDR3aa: CASSPRRQERTNEKLFF

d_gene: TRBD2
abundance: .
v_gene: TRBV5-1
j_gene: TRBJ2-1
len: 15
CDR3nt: TGCGCCAGCAGCGGAATAGCGGGTTCCTACAATGAGCAGTTCTTC
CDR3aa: CASSGIAGSYNEQFF

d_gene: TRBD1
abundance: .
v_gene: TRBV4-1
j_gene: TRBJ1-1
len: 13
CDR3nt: TGCGCCAGCAGGGGACAGACTACCACTGAAGCTTTCTTT
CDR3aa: CASRGQTTTEAFF

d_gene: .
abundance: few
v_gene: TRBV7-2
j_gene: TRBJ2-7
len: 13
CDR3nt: TGTGCCAGCAGCTTCCCAGGGTCTCTCGAGCAGTACTTC
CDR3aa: CASSFPGSLEQYF

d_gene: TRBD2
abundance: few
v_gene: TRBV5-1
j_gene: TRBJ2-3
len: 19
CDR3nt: TGCGCCAGCAGCGTCCAAGGACTAGCGGGGGGTCTTAGCACAGATACGCAGTATTTT
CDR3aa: CASSVQGLAGGLSTDTQYF

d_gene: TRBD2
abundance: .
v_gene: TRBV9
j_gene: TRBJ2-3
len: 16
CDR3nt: TGTGCCAGCAGCGTAGAAGGCGGGGGGGGTATAGATACGCAGTATTTT
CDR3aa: CASSVEGGGGIDTQYF

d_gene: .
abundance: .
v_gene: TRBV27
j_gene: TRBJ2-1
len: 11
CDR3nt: TGTGCCAGCTCTTGGGTAATCGAGCAGTTCTTC
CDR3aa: CASSWVIEQFF

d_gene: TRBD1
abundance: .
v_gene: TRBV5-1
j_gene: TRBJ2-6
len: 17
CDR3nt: TGCGCCAGCAGCTCACCGACAGGGATAGCAGGGGCCAACGTCCTGACTTTC
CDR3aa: CASSSPTGIAGANVLTF

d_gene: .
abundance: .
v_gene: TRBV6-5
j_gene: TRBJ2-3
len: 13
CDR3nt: TGTGCCAGCAGAAGAGCTGGGACAGATACGCAGTATTTT
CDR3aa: CASRRAGTDTQYF

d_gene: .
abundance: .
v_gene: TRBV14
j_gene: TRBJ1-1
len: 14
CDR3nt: TGTGCCAGCAGCCAAGAAGTCAAGGTCTCTGAAGCTTTCTTT
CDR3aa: CASSQEVKVSEAFF

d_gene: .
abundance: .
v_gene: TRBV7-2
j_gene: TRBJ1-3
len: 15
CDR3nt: TGTGCCAGCAGCCAAGGCGGATCCTCTGGAAACACCATATATTTT
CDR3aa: CASSQGGSSGNTIYF

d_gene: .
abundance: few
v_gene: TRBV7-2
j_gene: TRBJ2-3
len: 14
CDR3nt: TGTGCCAGCAGCTCGCGACAAAACACAGATACGCAGTATTTT
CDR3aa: CASSSRQNTDTQYF

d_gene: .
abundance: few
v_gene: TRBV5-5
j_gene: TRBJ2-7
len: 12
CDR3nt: TGTGCCAGCAGCTTGGCCGAGTACGAGCAGTACTTC
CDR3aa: CASSLAEYEQYF

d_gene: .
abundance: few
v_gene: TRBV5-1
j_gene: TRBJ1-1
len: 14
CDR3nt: TGCGCCAGCAGCCATAGACAGCCGAACACTGAAGCTTTCTTT
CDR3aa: CASSHRQPNTEAFF

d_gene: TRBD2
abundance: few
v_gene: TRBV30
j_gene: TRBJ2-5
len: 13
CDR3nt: TGTGCCTGGAGCCGGGGGGTTCAAGAGACCCAGTACTTC
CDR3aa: CAWSRGVQETQYF

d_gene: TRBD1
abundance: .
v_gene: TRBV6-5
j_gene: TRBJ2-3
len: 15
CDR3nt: TGTGCCAGCAGTTACGACAGGGGACCCACAGATACGCAGTATTTT
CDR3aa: CASSYDRGPTDTQYF

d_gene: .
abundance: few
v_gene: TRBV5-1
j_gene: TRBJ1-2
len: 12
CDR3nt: TGCGCCAGCACCCTGGAGGGTGTGGGCTACACCTTC
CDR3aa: CASTLEGVGYTF

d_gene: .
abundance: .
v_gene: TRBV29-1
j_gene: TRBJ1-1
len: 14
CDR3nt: TGCAGCGTGGCCCCGAGGTTTGGGCGGACTGAAGCTTTCTTT
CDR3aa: CSVAPRFGRTEAFF

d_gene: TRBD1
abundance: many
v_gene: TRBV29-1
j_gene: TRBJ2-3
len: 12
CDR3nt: TGCAGCGGCCAACAGGGGGCAAATACGCAGTATTTT
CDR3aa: CSGQQGANTQYF

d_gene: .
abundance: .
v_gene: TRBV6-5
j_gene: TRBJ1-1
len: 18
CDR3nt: TGTGCCAGCAGCTCCCCCTTGGGTCGCCGGAATTTGGGCACTGAAGCTTTCTTT
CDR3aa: CASSSPLGRRNLGTEAFF

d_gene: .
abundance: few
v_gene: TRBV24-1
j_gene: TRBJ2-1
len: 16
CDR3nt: TGTGCCACCAGTGACCCCCGTGGCGGGAATCTGGGCGAGCAGTTCTTC
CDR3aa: CATSDPRGGNLGEQFF

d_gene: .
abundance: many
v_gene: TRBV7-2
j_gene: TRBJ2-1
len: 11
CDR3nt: TGTGCCAGCAGCGTATACAATGAGCAGTTCTTC
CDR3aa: CASSVYNEQFF

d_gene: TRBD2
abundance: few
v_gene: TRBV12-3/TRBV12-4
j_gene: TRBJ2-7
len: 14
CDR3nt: TGTGCCAGCACCCTGGGGGGGGTTGTCTACGAGCAGTACTTC
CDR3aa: CASTLGGVVYEQYF

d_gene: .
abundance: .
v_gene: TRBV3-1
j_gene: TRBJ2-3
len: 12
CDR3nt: TGTGCCAGCAGCCAAGACTCGGGGTGGAAGTATTTT
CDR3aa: CASSQDSGWKYF

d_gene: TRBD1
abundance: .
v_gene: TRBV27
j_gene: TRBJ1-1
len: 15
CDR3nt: TGTGCCAGCAGTTCCCCCCGGACAGGGGAAACTGAAGCTTTCTTT
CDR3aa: CASSSPRTGETEAFF

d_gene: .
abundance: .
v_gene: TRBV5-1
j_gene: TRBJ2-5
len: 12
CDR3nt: TGCGCCAGCAGCTGGAATAAAGAGACCCAGTACTTC
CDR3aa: CASSWNKETQYF

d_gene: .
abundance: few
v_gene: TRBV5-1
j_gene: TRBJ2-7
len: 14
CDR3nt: TGCGCCAGCAGCATGGGACAATCAAGCTACGAGCAGTACTTC
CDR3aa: CASSMGQSSYEQYF

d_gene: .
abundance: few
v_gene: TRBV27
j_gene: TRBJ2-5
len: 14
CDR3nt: TGTGCCAGCAGTTTCTTCAGCGGAGCAGAGACCCAGTACTTC
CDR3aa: CASSFFSGAETQYF

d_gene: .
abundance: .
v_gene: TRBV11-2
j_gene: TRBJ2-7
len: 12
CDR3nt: TGTGCCAGTTTTGGGAACTCCTACGAGCAGTACTTC
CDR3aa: CASFGNSYEQYF

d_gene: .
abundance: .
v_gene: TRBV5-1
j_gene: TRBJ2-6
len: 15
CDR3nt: TGCGCCAGCAGCACTCACAGGGCTGGGGCCAACGTCCTGACTTTC
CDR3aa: CASSTHRAGANVLTF

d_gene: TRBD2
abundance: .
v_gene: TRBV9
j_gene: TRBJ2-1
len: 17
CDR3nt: TGTGCCAGCAGCCAAAAACAGACTAGCGTTTCCTACAATGAGCAGTTCTTC
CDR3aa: CASSQKQTSVSYNEQFF

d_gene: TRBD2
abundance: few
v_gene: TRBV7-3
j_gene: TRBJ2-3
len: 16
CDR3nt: TGTGCCAGCAGCTTAATGGGGCTAGCGGGGGGAGATACGCAGTATTTT
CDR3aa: CASSLMGLAGGDTQYF

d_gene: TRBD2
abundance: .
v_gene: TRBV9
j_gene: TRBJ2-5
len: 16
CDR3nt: TGTGCCAGCAGCGTACAAACCGGGGGACTAGCGGAGACCCAGTACTTC
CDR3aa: CASSVQTGGLAETQYF

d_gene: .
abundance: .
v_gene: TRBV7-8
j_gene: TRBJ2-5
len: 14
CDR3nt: TGTGCCAGCAGCGTGTCCGTAGAGGTTGAGACCCAGTACTTC
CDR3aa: CASSVSVEVETQYF

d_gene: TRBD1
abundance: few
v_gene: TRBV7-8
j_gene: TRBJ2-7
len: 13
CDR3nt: TGTGCCAGCAGCAAGGACAGGGCCTACGAGCAGTACTTC
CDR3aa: CASSKDRAYEQYF

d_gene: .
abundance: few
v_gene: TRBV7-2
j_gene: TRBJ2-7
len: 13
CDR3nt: TGTGCCAGCAGCTTAGATGGTCCCGGGAAGCAGTACTTC
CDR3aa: CASSLDGPGKQYF

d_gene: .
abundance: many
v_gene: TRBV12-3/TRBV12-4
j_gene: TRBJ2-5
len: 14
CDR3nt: TGTGCCAGCAGTTCCCAACTAGGACTGGAGACCCAGTACTTC
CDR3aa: CASSSQLGLETQYF

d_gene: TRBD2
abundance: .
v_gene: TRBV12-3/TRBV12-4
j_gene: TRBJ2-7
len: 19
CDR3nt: TGTGCCAGCAGTTTAATCCCCCTAGCGGGAGGTTCGAGCTCCTACGAGCAGTACTTC
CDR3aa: CASSLIPLAGGSSSYEQYF

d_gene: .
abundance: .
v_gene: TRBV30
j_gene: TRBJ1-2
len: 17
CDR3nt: TGTGCCTGGAGGGGGGTTCGGGGGATAGTCGAACGCTATGGCTACACCTTC
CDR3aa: CAWRGVRGIVERYGYTF

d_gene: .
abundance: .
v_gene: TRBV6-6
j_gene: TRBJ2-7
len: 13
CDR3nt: TGTGCCAGCAGCGGGGGAAGCCCCTACGAGCAGTACTTC
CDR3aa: CASSGGSPYEQYF

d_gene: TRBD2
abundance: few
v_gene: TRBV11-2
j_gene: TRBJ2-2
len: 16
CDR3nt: TGTGCCAGCAGCTTGGGCGGGAGGGCGGACACCGGGGAGCTGTTTTTT
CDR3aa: CASSLGGRADTGELFF

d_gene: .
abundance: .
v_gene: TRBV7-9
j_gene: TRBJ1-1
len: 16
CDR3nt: TGTGCCAGCAAGCCCCCCCGGGGGGGGGGTACCACTGAAGCTTTCTTT
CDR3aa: CASKPPRGGGTTEAFF

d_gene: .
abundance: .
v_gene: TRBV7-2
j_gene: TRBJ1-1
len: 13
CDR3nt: TGTGCCAGCAGCGCCCAGGGTAACACTGAAGCTTTCTTT
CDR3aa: CASSAQGNTEAFF

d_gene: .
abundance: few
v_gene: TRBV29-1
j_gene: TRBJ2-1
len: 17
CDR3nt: TGCAGCGTGGCTCCCACAAGGCTAGCCGACTCCTACAATGAGCAGTTCTTC
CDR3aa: CSVAPTRLADSYNEQFF

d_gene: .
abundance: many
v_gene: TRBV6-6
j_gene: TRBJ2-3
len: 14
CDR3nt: TGTGCCAGCAGTTACCAAGAGATCACAGATACGCAGTATTTT
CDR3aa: CASSYQEITDTQYF